The 30 T cell receptor beta chains in this list originate from one sample, sequenced in a study of cytomegalovirus exposure and HLA in healthy donors. Use of 60 Vbeta and 13 Jbeta primers characterized the PCR. Sequencing was performed with immunoSEQ multiplex PCR; in TCRdb, only in-frame clones are kept and a portion is missing. Among roughly 86,000 clones listed, over 50% were seen once. The specimen sequenced was PBMCs. Receptor source: a man between 25 and 39 years old in good health and CMV-seronegative.

This chain connects TRBV6-1 to TRBJ2-7; D is possibly TRBD1 (5 bases). The CDR3 spans 15 residues. V lost 7 bases and J lost 2, with 18 bases in between. Looked up from germline, CDR1 is MNHNS and CDR2 is SASEGT. CDR3 nucleotides: TGTGCCAGCAACGACAAGGGCAGGGTTGCCTACGAGCAGTACTTC. Translation gives CASNDKGRVAYEQYF.

V and J are TRBV10-3 and TRBJ2-3; 12 bases agree with TRBD2. Unmatched junction bases numbered 13, after V lost 6 bases and J lost 3 bases. Germline CDR1 and CDR2: ENHRY and SYGVKD. CDR3 length: 18 amino acids. The CDR3 reads CAISDTKGGTSGTDTQYF. The CDR3 nucleotides read TGTGCCATCAGCGACACCAAGGGGGGGACTAGCGGGACAGATACGCAGTATTTT.

The sample holds one count of this clone. V gene TRBV10-1 combines with J gene TRBJ2-1; TRBD2 agrees at 9 bases. The germline gives CDR1 WNHNN, CDR2 SYGVQD (reference sequence). This CDR3 has 16 amino acids. J was trimmed by 4 bases and V by 5 bases; bases with no gene match: 9. The CDR3 here is CASSTQAGGDYNEQFF. CDR3 bases: TGCGCCAGCAGTACCCAAGCGGGAGGTGATTACAATGAGCAGTTCTTC.

The chain couples TRBV5-1 to TRBJ1-3; 9 positions match TRBD1. Germline V lookup: CDR1 SGHRS, CDR2 YFSETQ. CDR3 length equals 15 residues. V shed 1 base, J shed 2 bases, and the junction held 1 base outside the gene matches. The CDR3: CASSLRQGAGNTIYF. CDR3 DNA: TGCGCCAGCAGCTTGAGACAGGGGGCTGGAAACACCATATATTTT.

This sequence joins TRBV13 and TRBJ2-7; D is undetermined. Trimming left V 4 bases short and J 1 base short, with 2 bases between. The CDR3 spans 11 residues. Germline CDR1 and CDR2: PRHDT and FYEKMQ (reference sequence). CDR3 bases: TGTGCCAGCAGCTCGTCCTACGAGCAGTACTTC. The encoded protein is CASSSSYEQYF. The full variable domain, in which reference TRBV13 and TRBJ2-7 provide the parts outside the CDR3, is AAGVIQSPRHLIKEKRETATLKCYPIPRHDTVYWYQQGPGQDPQFLISFYEKMQSDKGSIPDRFSAQQFSDYHSELNMSSLELGDSALYFCASSSSYEQYFGPGTRLTVT.

The chain combines TRBV5-1 with TRBJ2-7; 10 positions match TRBD2. Trimming removed 9 bases from V and 3 bases from J; junction bases left unmatched: 9. The CDR3 is 14 residues long. Germline CDR1 and CDR2: SGHRS and YFSETQ. CDR3 sequence reads: CATSPSGSLYEQYF. The DNA of the CDR3 is TGCGCCACCTCTCCTAGCGGGAGTCTCTACGAGCAGTACTTC.

This clone was observed a handful of times. This chain links TRBV5-1 with TRBJ2-5; D is uncertain. V lost 3 bases and J lost 2, with 14 bases in between. Germline V gene lookup returns CDR1 SGHRS and CDR2 YFSETQ. CDR3 length equals 15 residues. The CDR3 nucleotides read TGCGCCAGCAGCTCATTTGTTACCCGGCAAGAGACCCAGTACTTC. Translation gives CASSSFVTRQETQYF.

The sample holds a few counts of this clone. The gene calls are TRBV6-6 and TRBJ1-6; TRBD1 might be the D (5 bases). With 7 bases removed from V and 7 bases from J, the gap between germline ends came to 17 bases. Germline V CDR1 and CDR2: MNHNY, SVGAGI (reference sequence). The CDR3 contains 15 residues. DNA of the CDR3: TGTGCCAGCAACGAGATCGGACAACCCAATTCACCCCTCCACTTT. The encoded protein is CASNEIGQPNSPLHF.

The sample holds a few counts of this clone. The rearrangement links TRBV2 to TRBJ2-6, with D maybe TRBD2 (6 bases). Trimming took 5 bases from V and 4 from J, leaving 30 bases between them. Germline CDR1 and CDR2: SNHLY and FYNNEI. The CDR3 consists of 21 residues. The CDR3 protein is CASSRTYLTGTDGPGANVLTF. CDR3 sequence (DNA): TGTGCCAGCAGTCGCACCTACCTTACCGGGACTGACGGACCCGGGGCCAACGTCCTGACTTTC.

The chain couples TRBV6-6 to TRBJ1-1; tentatively, D is TRBD1 (5 bases). V was cut by 6 bases and J by 0 bases, with 17 bases left in between. The germline CDR1 and CDR2 sequences are MNHNY and SVGAGI (reference sequence). The CDR3 sequence is 16 residues long. CDR3 residues: CASRAGVVTLNTEAFF. The CDR3 region has the DNA TGTGCCAGCAGGGCGGGGGTCGTAACTCTGAACACTGAAGCTTTCTTT.

This sequence joins TRBV14 and TRBJ1-6; weak D call: TRBD1 (5 bases). Trimming left V 3 bases short and J 17 bases short, with 11 bases between. Germline V lookup: CDR1 SGHDN, CDR2 FVKESK. The CDR3 runs to 11 residues. This CDR3 reads CASSHQGEVHF. For the CDR3, the DNA is TGTGCCAGCAGCCACCAAGGGGAAGTCCACTTT.

The V call is TRBV9, the J call TRBJ2-7; the D gene is possibly TRBD2 (5 bases). Per the germline V gene, CDR1 is SGDLS and CDR2 is YYNGEE. This CDR3 region has 15 residues. Trimming stripped 4 bases from V and 1 base from J, with 15 bases between. CDR3 amino acids: CASSPQLGGSYEQYF. The CDR3 nucleotides are TGTGCCAGCAGCCCTCAGTTGGGCGGGTCCTACGAGCAGTACTTC. The full variable domain, its missing parts supplied by reference TRBV9 and TRBJ2-7, is DSGVTQTPKHLITATGQRVTLRCSPRSGDLSVYWYQQSLDQGLQFLIQYYNGEERAKGNILERFSAQQFPDLHSELNLSSLELGDSALYFCASSPQLGGSYEQYFGPGTRLTVT.

The rearrangement links TRBV6-1 to TRBJ1-5, with D tentatively TRBD1 (6 bases). The CDR3 extends over 17 amino acids. Germline lookup yields CDR1 MNHNS and CDR2 SASEGT. Trimming stripped 2 bases from V and 1 base from J, with 15 bases between. DNA of the CDR3: TGTGCCAGCAGTGAATCATCACAGGGTCGGAGCAATCAGCCCCAGCATTTT. Translated, it gives CASSESSQGRSNQPQHF.

The rearrangement joins TRBV9 to TRBJ2-1; TRBD2 matches at 11 bases. Trimming at V came to 0 bases and at J to 8 bases, leaving 4 bases not matched to a gene. Germline values: CDR1 SGDLS, CDR2 YYNGEE. This CDR3 comprises 15 residues. The CDR3: CASSVEIAGGHEQFF. In nucleotides, the CDR3 is TGTGCCAGCAGCGTAGAGATAGCGGGAGGGCATGAGCAGTTCTTC.

V usage is TRBV28 and J usage is TRBJ2-7, with a weak D call TRBD1 (6 bases). Trimming stripped 9 bases from V and 1 base from J, with 13 bases between. CDR1 MDHEN and CDR2 SYDVKM come from the germline V gene. The CDR3 runs 13 residues. The DNA of the CDR3 is TGTGCCAGTATTCAGGGGCCGTCCTACGAGCAGTACTTC. This encodes CASIQGPSYEQYF.

The CDR3 here is CASSVVGQVEAFF. In DNA, the CDR3 is TGTGCCAGCAGCGTAGTAGGACAAGTTGAAGCTTTCTTT. V gene TRBV9 combines with J gene TRBJ1-1; the D gene is possibly TRBD1 (5 bases). The germline CDR1 and CDR2 sequences are SGDLS and YYNGEE. Trimming took 0 bases from V and 7 from J, leaving 10 bases between them. This CDR3 has 13 residues.

This clone was observed a few times. The gene calls are TRBV29-1 and TRBJ2-4, with 15 bases lining up with TRBD2. The CDR3 has 19 amino acids. Germline V CDR1 and CDR2: SQVTM, ANQGSEA. V shed 1 base, J shed 1 base, and the junction held 8 bases outside the gene matches. In nucleotides, the CDR3 is TGCAGCGTTGAAGCCTGGACTAGCGGGAGGGCCGTGGCCAAAAACATTCAGTACTTC. It yields the protein CSVEAWTSGRAVAKNIQYF.

The chain joins TRBV5-8 to TRBJ2-7; the match to TRBD2 covers 11 bases. The CDR3 contains 16 residues. V gave up 4 bases and J gave up 6 bases; unmatched junction bases: 12. The V gene's germline CDR1 is SGHTS and CDR2 YDEGEE. The CDR3 DNA is TGTGCCAGCAGCACCCCCTCACTAGCGGGAGTGGGCGAGCAGTACTTC. Translating it yields CASSTPSLAGVGEQYF.

The table lists this clone with a few counts. The V and J genes are TRBV7-9 and TRBJ2-5; TRBD1 agrees at 7 bases. In germline, CDR1 is SEHNR, CDR2 FQNEAQ (reference sequence). Unmatched junction bases numbered 8, after V lost 5 bases and J lost 5 bases. The CDR3 covers 14 residues. CDR3 nucleotide sequence: TGTGCCAGCAGCCCAGACAACAGGGGTGAGACCCAGTACTTC. Its protein product is CASSPDNRGETQYF.

In DNA form, the CDR3 reads TGTGCCAGCAGCTTAATGTCACCTGGACAGGGTCAAGAGACCCAGTACTTC. It codes for CASSLMSPGQGQETQYF. The chain uses TRBV7-3 and TRBJ2-5; 8 bases map to TRBD1. V gave up 1 base and J gave up 2 bases; unmatched junction bases: 9. In germline, CDR1 is SGHTA, CDR2 FQGTGA. This CDR3 is 17 amino acids long.

The V call is TRBV27, the J call TRBJ1-6; TRBD1 aligns across 7 bases. V lost 4 bases and J lost 2; bases outside the gene matches: 2. The CDR3 is 15 residues long. Germline CDR1 and CDR2: MNHEY and SMNVEV (reference sequence). In DNA, the CDR3 is TGTGCCAGCAGTTGGGGGACAGCCTATAATTCACCCCTCCACTTT. Translating gives CASSWGTAYNSPLHF.

In its sample, this clone was seen a few times. The chain uses TRBV19 and TRBJ1-2; the match to TRBD1 covers 7 bases. V dropped 6 bases and J dropped 1; count of bases not matched to a gene: 11. This CDR3 is built from 16 residues. The germline V gene has CDR1 LNHDA and CDR2 SQIVND (reference sequence). The CDR3 reads CASRPMGQKINYGYTF. DNA for the CDR3: TGTGCCAGTAGGCCAATGGGACAGAAAATTAACTATGGCTACACCTTC.

This clone was observed a handful of times. The chain joins TRBV6-6 to TRBJ1-5; D ambiguous. V lost 0 bases, J lost 4 bases, and 10 bases lay in between. The CDR3 extends over 15 amino acids. The V gene's germline CDR1 is MNHNY and CDR2 SVGAGI (reference sequence). CDR3: CASSYSSAPNQPQHF. In DNA form, the CDR3 reads TGTGCCAGCAGTTACTCTTCAGCGCCAAATCAGCCCCAGCATTTT.

In this sample, this clone turned up a few times. The chain combines TRBV7-9 with TRBJ2-7; 10 positions agree with TRBD2. After removal of 5 bases from V and 2 bases from J, the junction contained 6 bases not matched to a gene. The CDR3 contains 15 residues. Germline V gene sequence: CDR1 SEHNR, CDR2 FQNEAQ (reference sequence). CDR3 residues: CASSPLAGVPYEQYF. The CDR3 nucleotides read TGTGCCAGCAGCCCCCTAGCGGGAGTTCCCTACGAGCAGTACTTC.

The chain joins TRBV4-1 to TRBJ1-4; D is perhaps TRBD1 (5 bases). The CDR3 has 14 residues. V lost 4 bases and J 4 bases, leaving 10 bases between the germline ends. Germline V gene lookup returns CDR1 MGHRA and CDR2 YSYEKL. The chain's CDR3 is CASSLGGGNEKLFF. Written as DNA, the CDR3 is TGCGCCAGCAGCCTGGGGGGGGGTAATGAAAAACTGTTTTTT.

The gene calls are TRBV27 and TRBJ1-2; 8 bases line up with TRBD1. The V and J ends lost 5 bases and 8 bases, in that order; junction bases with no gene match: 13. The CDR3 is 15 amino acids. The germline CDR1 and CDR2 sequences are MNHEY and SMNVEV (reference sequence). The CDR3 DNA reads as TGTGCCAGCAGTCTCCTGCCTCAGGGGGCGCGAGGCTACACCTTC. Amino acids: CASSLLPQGARGYTF.

J is TRBJ1-4 and V is TRBV13, with 8 bases identical to TRBD1. From germline, CDR1 is PRHDT and CDR2 FYEKMQ (reference sequence). This CDR3 has 14 residues. J lost 7 bases, V lost 5 bases, and 6 bases had no gene match. The CDR3 loop reads CASSKRTGFEKLFF. CDR3 DNA sequence: TGTGCCAGCAGCAAACGGACAGGGTTTGAAAAACTGTTTTTT. The full variable domain, in which reference TRBV13 and TRBJ1-4 provide the parts outside the CDR3, is AAGVIQSPRHLIKEKRETATLKCYPIPRHDTVYWYQQGPGQDPQFLISFYEKMQSDKGSIPDRFSAQQFSDYHSELNMSSLELGDSALYFCASSKRTGFEKLFFGSGTQLSVL.

This clone came up a few times. The V and J genes are TRBV5-1 and TRBJ1-2, with TRBD1 identical over 10 bases. The CDR3 is 15 amino acids. Germline V gene data show CDR1 as SGHRS and CDR2 as YFSETQ. The J segment lost 8 bases and the V segment lost 1 base, leaving 8 bases of the junction unmatched. The CDR3 DNA follows: TGCGCCAGCAGCTTGTCCGGGACAGGGGCATGGGGCTACACCTTC. This encodes CASSLSGTGAWGYTF. Full variable domain (missing parts from reference TRBV5-1 and TRBJ1-2): KAGVTQTPRYLIKTRGQQVTLSCSPISGHRSVSWYQQTPGQGLQFLFEYFSETQRNKGNFPGRFSGRQFSNSRSEMNVSTLELGDSALYLCASSLSGTGAWGYTFGSGTRLTVV.

J is TRBJ1-3 and V is TRBV11-3; D call uncertain. CDR1 SGHNT and CDR2 YENEEA come from the germline V gene. CDR3 size: 13 residues. V lost 3 bases to trimming and J lost 11 bases, with 14 bases between them. The CDR3 loop reads CASSLEAGTPIYF. Written as DNA, the CDR3 is TGTGCCAGCAGCTTGGAAGCGGGTACCCCCATATATTTT.

The chain recombines TRBV6-6 with TRBJ2-5; D might be TRBD2 (6 bases). Germline loops: CDR1 MNHNY, CDR2 SVGAGI (reference sequence). Between the trimmed V and J ends, which lost 2 bases and 7 bases, there was a span of 14 bases. CDR3 length equals 14 residues. The CDR3 here is CASSYAGREGTQYF. DNA for the CDR3: TGTGCCAGCAGTTACGCCGGGAGAGAAGGGACCCAGTACTTC.